Each of the 8 T cell receptor beta chains below was sequenced from the same sample in a study of T-cell memory formation after mild COVID-19. One entry per CDR3 protein results from TCRdb running MiXCR on the 5' RACE reads. Of hundreds of thousands of distinct CDR3 sequences in the sample, about a fifth were seen once. Sequencing used PBMCs or a T cell subset sorted from them (not recorded which). These TCRs come from an adult woman who had mild COVID-19 (a few samples of this study predate the infection). Cell type and time point are not known.

The chain has TRBV20-1 and TRBJ1-6; D gene ambiguous. This CDR3 comprises 14 residues. The V end lost 1 base, the J end lost 8 bases, and 12 bases lay between the germline ends. Germline V CDR1 and CDR2: DFQATT, SNEGSKA (reference sequence). The DNA of the CDR3 is TGCAGTGCTAGAGTTCGGGGTCGTGATTCACCCCTCCACTTT. This translates into CSARVRGRDSPLHF.

This chain uses TRBV30 with TRBJ2-7, with D perhaps matching TRBD1 or TRBD2 (6 bases each). This CDR3 has 15 residues. From germline, CDR1 is GTSNPN and CDR2 SVGIG (reference sequence). Trimming removed 5 bases at V and 5 bases at J, with 22 bases between. The DNA for the CDR3 is TGTGCCTGGGGGGGCTTTCCGGGACTGAGGGACGAGCAGTACTTC. Translated: CAWGGFPGLRDEQYF.

This clonotype was counted a few times. The gene calls are TRBV25-1 and TRBJ2-3; 7 bases align to TRBD1. This CDR3 contains 14 residues. CDR1 is MGHDK, CDR2 SYGVNS, per germline. The ends lost 5 bases at V and 2 bases at J; junction bases unmatched: 4. The CDR3 nucleotides read TGTGCCAGCAGTACAGGGGCAGACACAGATACGCAGTATTTT. Its protein is CASSTGADTDTQYF.

This clonotype was seen more than once but under ten times. V gene TRBV6-5 combines with J gene TRBJ2-6; tentative D call: TRBD1 (5 bases). This CDR3 region has 18 residues. Per the germline V gene, CDR1 is MNHEY and CDR2 is SVGAGI. V lost 2 bases and J lost 0, with 14 bases in between. DNA of the CDR3: TGTGCCAGCAGTTACGCCCCGAAAAGGGGCTCTGGGGCCAACGTCCTGACTTTC. Its protein product is CASSYAPKRGSGANVLTF.

This clonotype was counted a few times. The rearrangement joins TRBV11-2 to TRBJ2-3, with D possibly called TRBD1 or TRBD2 (5 bases each). CDR3 size: 16 residues. V lost 5 bases, J lost 6 bases, and 21 bases lay in between. Germline V lookup: CDR1 SGHAT, CDR2 FQNNGV. The CDR3 DNA reads as TGTGCCAGCAGCCCACGGGACGAGGCCTACATTGATACGCAGTATTTT. This encodes CASSPRDEAYIDTQYF. The full variable domain, completed using reference TRBV11-2 and TRBJ2-3, is EAGVAQSPRYKIIEKRQSVAFWCNPISGHATLYWYQQILGQGPKLLIQFQNNGVVDDSQLPKDRFSAERLKGVDSTLKIQPAKLEDSAVYLCASSPRDEAYIDTQYFGPGTRLTVL.

This clonotype was counted only a few times. The chain has TRBV12-3 or TRBV12-4 and TRBJ1-5, with D possibly TRBD1 on 5 matching bases. The CDR3 extends over 15 amino acids. V lost 5 bases and J 3 bases, leaving 14 bases between the germline ends. Written as DNA, the CDR3 is TGTGCCAGCAGTCCTTGGGGACGGAACAATCAGCCCCAGCATTTT. It specifies CASSPWGRNNQPQHF.

This rearrangement joins TRBV24-1 to TRBJ1-1; D is unclear. CDR3 length equals 13 residues. Trimming shortened V by 7 bases and J by 7 bases, and 15 bases separated the two germline ends. CDR1 is KGHDR, CDR2 SFDVKD, per germline. CDR3 coding DNA: TGTGCCACCAGCGAAGAGCCCAGAGGTGAAGCTTTCTTT. Translated: CATSEEPRGEAFF.

The chain combines TRBV11-2 with TRBJ2-1, with 13 bases matching TRBD2. The CDR3 extends over 18 amino acids. Germline assignment: CDR1 SGHAT and CDR2 FQNNGV. The V gene end was trimmed by 4 bases and the J gene end by 7 bases; junction bases not matched to a gene: 13. In nucleotides, the CDR3 is TGTGCCAGCAGCTCCCCGACCCGGACTAGCGGGAGCATGAATGAGCAGTTCTTC. This encodes CASSSPTRTSGSMNEQFF.